Here is one T cell receptor beta chain with its context. A much larger clone differs by one base, so this may be a read error. TCRdb redid the calling of the 5' RACE reads with MiXCR, one entry per CDR3 protein. The sample carries 350,000 or so distinct CDR3 sequences, 9% to 15% recorded once. Everyone who donated was a healthy Caucasian. Germline CDR1 reads SQVTM; CDR2 reads ANQGSEA. V gave up 5 bases and J gave up 4 bases, with 25 bases separating them. CDR3 length: 17 residues. These data originate in a study of identical twins. This sample also appeared in a second study, on yellow fever vaccine responses in identical twins.

This chain links TRBV29-1 with TRBJ2-3, with D perhaps matching TRBD1 (7 bases). The sequence came from a woman aged 18-29 years in good health. Sequences were obtained from CD8+ T cells sorted from blood. This CDR3 reads CSVLLPDRTTSSDTQYF. The CDR3 nucleotides are TGCAGCGTTCTCCTCCCGGACAGGACCACTAGCTCAGATACGCAGTATTTT.